Here is one T cell receptor beta chain with its context. Germline-derived CDR1 and CDR2 are SGHDT and YYEEEE. Trimming took 0 bases from V and 4 from J, leaving 5 bases between them. This CDR3 region has 13 residues. This record comes from a study of shared clonotypes between healthy human individuals. Sequencing was performed with immunoSEQ multiplex PCR; in TCRdb, only in-frame clones are kept and a portion is missing. The sample comprises nearly 1 million clones, approximately 76% of which are singletons, and over 1.3% rests with the top ten. The chain is built from TRBV5-6 and TRBJ1-3; D gene uncertain. The sample comprised memory CD4+ T cells sorted from blood. Sample subset: CD45RA-negative fraction. The clonotype was recovered from a man in his late teens or twenties in good health. CDR3 region: CASSLDVGNTIYF. CDR3 bases: TGTGCCAGCAGCTTGGATGTCGGAAACACCATATATTTT.